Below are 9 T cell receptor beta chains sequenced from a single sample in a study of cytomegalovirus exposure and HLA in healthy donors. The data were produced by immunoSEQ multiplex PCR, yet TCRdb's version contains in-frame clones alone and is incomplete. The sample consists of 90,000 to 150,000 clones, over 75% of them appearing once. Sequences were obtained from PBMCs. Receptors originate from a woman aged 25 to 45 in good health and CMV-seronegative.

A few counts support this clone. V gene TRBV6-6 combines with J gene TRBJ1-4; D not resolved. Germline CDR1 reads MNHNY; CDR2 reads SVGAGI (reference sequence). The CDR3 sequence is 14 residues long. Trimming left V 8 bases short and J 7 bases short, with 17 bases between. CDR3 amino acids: CASHRPPAGEKLFF. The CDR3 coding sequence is TGTGCCAGCCATCGGCCCCCCGCGGGTGAAAAACTGTTTTTT.

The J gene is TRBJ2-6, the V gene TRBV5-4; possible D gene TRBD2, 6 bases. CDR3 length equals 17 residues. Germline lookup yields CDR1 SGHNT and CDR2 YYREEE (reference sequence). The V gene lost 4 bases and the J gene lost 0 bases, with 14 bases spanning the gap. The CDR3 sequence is CASSPGDFHSGANVLTF. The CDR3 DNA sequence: TGTGCCAGCAGCCCGGGGGACTTCCACTCTGGGGCCAACGTCCTGACTTTC.

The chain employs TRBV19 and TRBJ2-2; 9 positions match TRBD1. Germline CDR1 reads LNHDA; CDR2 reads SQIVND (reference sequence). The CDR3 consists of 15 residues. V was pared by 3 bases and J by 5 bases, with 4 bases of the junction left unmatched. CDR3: CASSISQGATGELFF. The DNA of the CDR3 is TGTGCCAGTAGTATCTCACAGGGGGCGACCGGGGAGCTGTTTTTT.

The CDR3, as DNA: TGTGCCAGCCGGGACAGGATGGGAGAGACCCAGTACTTC. Encoded protein: CASRDRMGETQYF. The chain uses TRBV6-1 and TRBJ2-5, with 8 bases matching TRBD1. The CDR3 loop spans 13 amino acids. The germline gives CDR1 MNHNS, CDR2 SASEGT. J gave up 4 bases and V 8 bases, and 6 bases lay outside the gene matches.

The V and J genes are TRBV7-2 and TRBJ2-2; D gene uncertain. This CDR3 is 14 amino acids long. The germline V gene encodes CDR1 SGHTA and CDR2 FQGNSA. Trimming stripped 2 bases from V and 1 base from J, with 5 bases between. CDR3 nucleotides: TGTGCCAGCAGCTTAATCCAGAACACCGGGGAGCTGTTTTTT. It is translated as CASSLIQNTGELFF.

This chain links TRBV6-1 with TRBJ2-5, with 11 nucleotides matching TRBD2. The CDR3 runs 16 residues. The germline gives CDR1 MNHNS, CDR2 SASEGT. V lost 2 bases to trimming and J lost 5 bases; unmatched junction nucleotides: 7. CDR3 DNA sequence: TGTGCCAGCAGTGAATCTTTAGCGGGGGGGCGGGAGACCCAGTACTTC. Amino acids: CASSESLAGGRETQYF.

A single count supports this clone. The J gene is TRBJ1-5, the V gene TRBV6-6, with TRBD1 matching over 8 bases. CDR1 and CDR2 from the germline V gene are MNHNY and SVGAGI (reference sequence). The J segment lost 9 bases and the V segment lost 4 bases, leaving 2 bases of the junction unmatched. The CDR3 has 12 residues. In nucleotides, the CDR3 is TGTGCCAGCAGTTTAACAGGGGGGCCCCAGCATTTT. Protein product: CASSLTGGPQHF.

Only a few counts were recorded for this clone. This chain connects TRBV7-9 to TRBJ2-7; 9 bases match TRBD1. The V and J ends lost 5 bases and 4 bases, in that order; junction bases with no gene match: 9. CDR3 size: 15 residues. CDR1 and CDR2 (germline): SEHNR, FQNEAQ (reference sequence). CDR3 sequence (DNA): TGTGCCAGCAGCCCGAGCCCGGACAGGGGATACGAGCAGTACTTC. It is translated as CASSPSPDRGYEQYF.

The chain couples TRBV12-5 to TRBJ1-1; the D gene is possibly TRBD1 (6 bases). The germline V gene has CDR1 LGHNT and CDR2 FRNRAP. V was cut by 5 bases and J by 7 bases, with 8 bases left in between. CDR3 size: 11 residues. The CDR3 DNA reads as TGTGCTAGTGGTACAGGGTTTGAAGCTTTCTTT. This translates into CASGTGFEAFF.